The clone carrying this T cell receptor (beta chain) was detected only a few times. Study processing details: Estimation of nucleated cell counts relied on the amplification of reference gene primers. Assay: immunoSEQ multiplex PCR; the TCRdb copy retains only in-frame clones and omits some. V, J and clone size were drawn from that table, and D and trimming were deduced from the DNA. The sample lists fewer than 250,000 clones; 88% were seen once. The entry originates in a study of blood T cell repertoires in COVID-19. Study context: The study drew acute and convalescent COVID-19 samples from the United States, Italy and Spain. Sample material is recorded as cDNA or gDNA derived from T cells, B-cell-depleted T cells, or PBMCs.

Trimming stripped 3 bases from V and 6 bases from J, with 11 bases between. The CDR3 totals 13 residues. V is TRBV12-3 or TRBV12-4 and J is TRBJ1-2, with a possible D match to TRBD1 (6 bases). Sequenced input: peripheral blood. This sequence originates from a man aged 65 to 79 with acute or convalescent COVID-19. CDR3 sequence (DNA): TGTGCCAGCAGTTTCTTAAGGACAGATGGCTACACCTTC. Its protein product is CASSFLRTDGYTF.